This T cell receptor beta chain comes out of a study of OX40 agonist ivuxolimab in advanced cancers. The wider study: Patients treated during dose escalation were battling hepatocellular carcinoma, melanoma, renal cell or head and neck cancer.

The protocol was immunoSEQ multiplex PCR, while the TCRdb copy is restricted to in-frame clones and leaves out a portion. The sample includes approximately 67,000 clones, approximately 90% of them seen just once. Trimming took off 4 bases at V and 2 bases at J, with 15 bases between the two ends. The CDR3 covers 15 residues. CDR1 is LNHDA and CDR2 is SQIVND in the germline V gene (reference sequence). The chain links TRBV19 to TRBJ2-7; D possibly corresponds to TRBD1 (5 bases). The clonotype was recovered from an adult with an advanced solid tumor such as melanoma, head and neck, liver or kidney cancer. The material sequenced was CD4+ or CD8+ T cells sorted from blood, taken in a trial of the OX40 agonist ivuxolimab. The CDR3 loop is CASSTVWRQTYEQYF. The CDR3 region has the DNA TGTGCCAGTAGTACGGTTTGGAGACAGACCTACGAGCAGTACTTC. The whole variable domain, remainder taken from reference TRBV19 and TRBJ2-7, is DGGITQSPKYLFRKEGQNVTLSCEQNLNHDAMYWYRQDPGQGLRLIYYSQIVNDFQKGDIAEGYSVSREKKESFPLTVTSAQKNPTAFYLCASSTVWRQTYEQYFGPGTRLTVT.